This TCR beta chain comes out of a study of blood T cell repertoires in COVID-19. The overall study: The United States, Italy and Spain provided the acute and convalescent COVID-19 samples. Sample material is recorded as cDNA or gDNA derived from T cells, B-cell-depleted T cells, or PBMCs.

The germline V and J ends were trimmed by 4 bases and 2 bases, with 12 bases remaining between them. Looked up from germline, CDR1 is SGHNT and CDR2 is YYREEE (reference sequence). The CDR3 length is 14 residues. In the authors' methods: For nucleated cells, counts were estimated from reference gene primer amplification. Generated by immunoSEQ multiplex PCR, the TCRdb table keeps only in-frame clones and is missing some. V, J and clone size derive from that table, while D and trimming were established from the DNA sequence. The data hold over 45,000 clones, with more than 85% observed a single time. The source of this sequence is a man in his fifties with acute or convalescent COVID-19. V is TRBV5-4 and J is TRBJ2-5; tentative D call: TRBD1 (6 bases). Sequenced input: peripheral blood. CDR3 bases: TGTGCCAGCAGCCCCAACCAGGGGCAAGAGACCCAGTACTTC. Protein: CASSPNQGQETQYF.